This T cell receptor beta chain was identified in a study of cytomegalovirus exposure and HLA in healthy donors (dated by TCRdb to the late 2010s). Study-wide context: An earlier analysis of about 530 of the donors reported 250 to 300 Gb of sequence data and around 110 million unique TCR beta sequences obtained from approximately 180 million T cells. Rather than using new phenotypic data, the later analysis identified candidate immune exposures from TCR beta sequences and from how often those sequences occurred across donors. The number of typed donors differed by locus: about 629-640 for A, B, C, DRB1 and DQB1; roughly 510 for DQA1; about 600 for DPA1; and about 450 for DPB1. An early release that covered about 600 HLA-typed donors contained approximately 300 gigabases of sequencing data and tens of millions of unique TCR sequences. High-throughput TCR immunosequencing, statistical association of individual TCRs with disease status, and machine learning were combined to predict cytomegalovirus infection status. In addition to the first cohort of 666 subjects, a separate validation cohort of over 90 different subjects was used. In a later analysis, previously published TCR beta repertoires from 670 or so donors were re-analyzed and high-resolution HLA genotyping was added so that TCR occurrence patterns could be studied. Of the 398 genotyped donors, roughly 80% were placed in the genetic ancestry cluster associated with self-reported Caucasian donors. The study was designed to test whether signatures of past pathogen exposure could be identified by cataloging public T cell receptors. The study profiled the T cell repertoires of approximately 700 subjects by immunosequencing and related them to cytomegalovirus serostatus. Because of strong linkage in the cohort, roughly five DR-DQ haplotypes were treated as single units for association and clustering. Alongside the repertoire data, information on donor age, sex, ethnicity and CMV serostatus was compiled. HLA typing included class I and class II loci at four-digit resolution. Every repertoire in the discovery cohort had been generated on one and the same sequencing platform. A later genetic analysis took genome-wide SNP genotypes for 398 of the 666 donors and used that subset as a discovery cohort. To decide whether each TCR beta V gene segment behaved as functional or pseudogenic, an earlier analysis of several hundred of the donors relied on high-throughput TCR beta sequencing. On average, 235,054 unique TCR beta nucleotide sequences were sequenced per donor among some 420 genotyped donors of the cohort, with about 17% of those sequences being non-productive.

Library preparation was by the immunoSEQ multiplex PCR assay. For the multiplex PCR, a mixture combining 60 forward primers for TCR Vbeta segments and 13 reverse primers for TCR Jbeta segments was used. The CDR3 region of rearranged TCR beta genes was amplified from genomic DNA with a multiplex PCR assay. Amplified TCR beta libraries were sequenced as 87-base-pair reads on the Illumina HiSeq System. Per the authors' processing: In a later analysis, tens of millions of unique TCR beta chains were counted across the 650 to 750 repertoires, and some 10 million of these chains were shared by at least two donors. A nearest-neighbor algorithm error-corrected the raw reads and collapsed the reads into unique sequences, merging closely related sequences to remove PCR and sequencing errors. To assign V, D and J gene segments, CDR3 sequences were aligned to IMGT reference sequences. For a sequence to be retained, at least a six-nucleotide match to both a V gene segment and a J gene segment was required. A rearrangement counted as productive if the CDR3 had no stop codons and remained in frame with V and J, and every other rearrangement counted as non-productive. Following IMGT convention, CDR3 was defined as the stretch from the second conserved V-encoded cysteine up to the conserved J-encoded phenylalanine. The earlier analysis of more than 450 of the donors excluded sequences that lacked an unambiguous match to a single V gene segment. In an earlier analysis of 587 of the donors, V segments were called functional above 56.7% productive rearrangements and were called segregating when the between-donor standard deviation exceeded 5%. A statistical classification framework was built for diagnosing cytomegalovirus status from the catalog of TCR beta chain sequences. V and J gene assignment, in a later analysis, came from comparing TCR nucleotide sequences with IMGT/GENE-DB human TR gene sequences. Using the TCRdist pipeline, a later analysis assigned CDR3 sequences along with most-parsimonious VDJ recombination scenarios. In a later analysis, each TCR beta chain was defined by its CDR3 amino acid sequence together with its V-gene family, and reads without a unique V-gene family were excluded. A later analysis removed 600 or so highly shared, low-generation-probability nucleotide sequences to deal with suspected cross-contamination and a sequencing artifact. For each public chain, a later analysis derived a clonal expansion index from normalized ranks of inferred template counts within each repertoire. A later analysis computed generation probabilities with a VDJ recombination model fitted to out-of-frame rearrangements, and checked the results against IGoR. In a later analysis, hypergeometric tests were used to score TCR-TCR, TCR-HLA and TCR-CMV co-occurrence, with a repertoire-size bias correction applied to TCR pairs. In a later analysis, false discovery rates were estimated by permuting HLA or CMV assignments 20 times. In a later analysis, co-occurring TCRs were grouped with DBSCAN, and TCRdist sequence similarity was added when clustering was performed within HLA-allele-positive subsets. Repertoires with fewer than 30,000 or more than 120,000 public chains, plus five repertoires with anomalous nucleotide sharing, were excluded from co-occurrence clustering. The immuneACCESS repertoire file appears here via TCRdb, limited to in-frame rearrangements. These files lack a portion of the clones; in checked studies, under half of the deficit traces to unresolved V genes, and the cause of the others is not known. V and J calls and clone size follow that table, whereas D and trimming were derived from the DNA. The sample data list 150,000 to 250,000 clones, and around three quarters of these were observed just once. The ten largest clones represent roughly 2% of the sample.

About this clone: The clone's antigen remains unknown. Base qualities are not recorded, but no much larger clone differs from it by a single base.

The paper as a whole reports these results and caveats: Roughly uniform sequencing depth across donors was assumed in presence/absence analyses, although this assumption may not hold. The sequencing pipeline was judged likely to have produced a cluster of highly shared sequence variants as a technical artifact. According to the authors, the approach could potentially be generalized to other disease states and immunological phenotypes. A later analysis found that most CMV-associated TCR beta chains appeared HLA-restricted, with HLA associations seemingly driven largely by CMV exposure. In an earlier analysis of roughly 560 of the donors, most TCR beta V segments were observed in productive rearrangements about 90% or about 30% of the time, broadly matching IMGT annotations. Specific HLA alleles were associated with over 15,000 TCR beta sequences at a false discovery rate of 0.05 in a later analysis. Immune exposure information for the cohort was limited to CMV serostatus. HLA typing was unavailable for some donors at each locus, so association tests used only the typed subset. Linkage disequilibrium might explain the correlated functional status among segregating V segments, but an unknown experimental factor could not be ruled out. The study listed 150 to 200 TCR beta chains as associated with cytomegalovirus. V-gene and J-gene trimming of TCR beta chains was associated with a missense DCLRE1C variant in a later genetic analysis, and the association was replicated in an independent cohort. In a later genetic analysis, fewer N-insertions in productive TCRs were reported among donors in an Asian-associated ancestry cluster than the 666-donor mean. While some public TCRs were present in many individuals, most TCR sequences turned up only very rarely across donors. A few of the identified cytomegalovirus-associated TCR beta chains were confirmed in vitro to be specific for cytomegalovirus antigens. Compared with equally common non-associated chains, HLA-associated TCR beta chains in a later analysis were more clonally expanded and had lower generation probabilities. In a later analysis, several top co-occurrence clusters were reported to appear linked to parvovirus B19, influenza, CMV and Epstein-Barr virus. Because counts were too low, 15 to 20 rarely observed V segments, including chromosome 9 orphons, were excluded from the earlier analysis of some 540 of the donors. In a later analysis, the rate of TCR association differed among HLA loci, with DRB1 alleles having the most associated TCRs and HLA-C alleles having the fewest. The 87-base-pair reads could not distinguish some IMGT-functional V segments, including TRBV6-2 and TRBV6-3, so those segments were excluded. When HLA alleles, especially DR and DQ, strongly co-occurred, attributing TCR associations to individual alleles was difficult. A further reported finding was that TCR beta sequences accurately predicted the HLA-A and HLA-B alleles for most subjects in the first cohort. In this cohort, only TCR beta chains were sequenced, and detectable features were limited by the absence of alpha or paired-chain data. The classifier was reported to diagnose cytomegalovirus status with high specificity and sensitivity in both the original cohort and the validation cohort.

Its CDR3 holds 14 amino acids, cysteine through phenylalanine. The CDR3 DNA has 42 bases and is translated from base 1. The junction carries 12 bases between V and J, which are trimmed by 7 bases and 3 bases respectively. CDR1 and CDR2 are drawn from the germline V gene (reference sequence): LNHDA, SQIVND. In total, over 600 healthy bone marrow donors made up the cohort. At the time of sampling, every cohort member was nominally healthy, though immune exposures that went unrecorded were likely present. The donor tested CMV seronegative, placing the donor among the roughly 350 seronegative members of the cohort. A peripheral blood sample was provided by each donor, and peripheral blood mononuclear cells were used for TCR beta sequencing. The Qiagen DNeasy Blood Extraction Kit was used to extract genomic DNA from the blood cell samples.

The sequence links TRBV19 to TRBJ2-2; there is no confident call for the D gene. The specimen sequenced was PBMCs. The sequence derives from a man in his thirties or forties in good health and CMV-seronegative. CDR3 region: CASKSWADTGELFF. Read as DNA, the sequence is TGTGCCAGTAAATCTTGGGCAGACACCGGGGAGCTGTTTTTT.